These 5 T cell receptor beta chains share one sample of origin, sequenced in a study of blood T cells in healthy people across ages (dated by TCRdb to between 2015 and 2016). Library preparation used 5' RACE. This sample was sequenced with an Illumina HiSeq 2500. The second PCR ran for about 6 to 12 cycles and used a J-beta primer mix along with a sample-barcoded 5' primer. TCRdb's own reprocessing of the public reads used fastp at Q25 and MiXCR and kept productive beta chains. Each CDR3 protein gets just one entry, which takes the most common genes and DNA from the rows behind it. The sample table records more than 1.4 million distinct CDR3 sequences; around two fifths of these occur just once. The ten top clones hold 6.5% to 10% of the sample. Sequencing was carried out using blood. These receptors all stem from a woman aged 18-29 years in good health.

The chain uses TRBV2 and TRBJ2-5; 8 positions match TRBD2. The CDR3 runs 12 residues. Germline CDR1 reads SNHLY; CDR2 reads FYNNEI. The V gene end was trimmed by 10 bases and the J gene end by 5 bases; junction bases not matched to a gene: 6. The CDR3 loop is CATRTSSETQYF. The CDR3 DNA reads TGTGCCACTCGGACTAGCAGTGAGACCCAGTACTTC.

The chain combines TRBV29-1 with TRBJ2-7; 7 bases are shared with TRBD2. After removal of 4 bases from V and 3 bases from J, the junction contained 6 bases not matched to a gene. The germline gives CDR1 SQVTM, CDR2 ANQGSEA. CDR3 length: 13 residues. The CDR3 here is CSVVPAGHYEQYF. The CDR3 DNA sequence: TGCAGCGTTGTCCCAGCGGGGCACTACGAGCAGTACTTC.

The V and J genes are TRBV28 and TRBJ2-1; tentatively, D is TRBD1 or TRBD2 (6 bases each). Trimming took off 4 bases at V and 4 bases at J, with 14 bases between the two ends. The CDR3 is 15 residues long. The germline gives CDR1 MDHEN, CDR2 SYDVKM. CDR3 coding DNA: TGTGCCAGCAGTTCCATAGGGGGGCTTTACAATGAGCAGTTCTTC. This gives the protein CASSSIGGLYNEQFF.

The V call is TRBV2, the J call TRBJ2-7; TRBD2 matches 12 bases. The V and J ends lost 9 bases and 6 bases, in that order; junction bases with no gene match: 6. This CDR3 region has 13 residues. Germline values: CDR1 SNHLY, CDR2 FYNNEI. The CDR3 protein is CASRLAGVGEQYF. The CDR3 bases are TGTGCCAGTAGACTAGCGGGAGTCGGCGAGCAGTACTTC.

CDR3 nucleotide sequence: TGTGCCGCGTCTCGGGGACAGATGAACACTGAAGCTTTCTTT. As protein: CAASRGQMNTEAFF. V gene TRBV6-1 combines with J gene TRBJ1-1, with TRBD1 matching 7 bases. CDR1 and CDR2 (germline): MNHNS, SASEGT. This CDR3 is built from 14 residues. The V segment lost 11 bases and the J segment 0 bases; nucleotides outside the gene matches: 9.